This T cell receptor (beta chain) emerged from a study of T-cell memory formation after mild COVID-19. This clonotype appeared a few times. Constant-segment primers were used for 5'RACE, and the resulting TCR alpha and TCR beta cDNA libraries carried sample barcodes and UMIs. MiXCR, run by TCRdb on the 5' RACE reads, gives a single entry per CDR3 protein. The profile shows almost 550,000 distinct CDR3 sequences, around 21% of them singletons. The CDR3 length is 15 residues. CDR1 and CDR2 (germline): SGHNT, YENEEA. Trimming stripped 5 bases from V and 5 bases from J, with 18 bases between. This chain uses TRBV11-3 with TRBJ2-5, with D possibly being TRBD1 or TRBD2 (6 bases each). The receptor was derived from an adult woman who had mild COVID-19 (a few samples of this study predate the infection). Cell type and time point are not known. Material: PBMCs or a T cell subset sorted from them (not recorded which). The CDR3 DNA reads as TGTGCCAGCAGCCCAGGGCCGGGGGCGGAGGAGACCCAGTACTTC. It is translated as CASSPGPGAEETQYF.